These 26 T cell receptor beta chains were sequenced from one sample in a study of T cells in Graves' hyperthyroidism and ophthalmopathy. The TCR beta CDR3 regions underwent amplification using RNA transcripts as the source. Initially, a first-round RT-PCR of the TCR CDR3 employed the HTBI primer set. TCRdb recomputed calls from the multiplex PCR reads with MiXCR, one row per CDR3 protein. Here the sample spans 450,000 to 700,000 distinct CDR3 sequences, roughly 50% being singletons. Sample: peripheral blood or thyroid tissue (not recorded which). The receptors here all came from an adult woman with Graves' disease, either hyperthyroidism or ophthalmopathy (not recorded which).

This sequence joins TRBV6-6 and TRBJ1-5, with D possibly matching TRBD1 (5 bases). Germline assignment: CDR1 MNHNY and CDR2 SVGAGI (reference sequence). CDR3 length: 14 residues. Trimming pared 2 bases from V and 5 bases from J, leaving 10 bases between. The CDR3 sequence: CASSYGGIHQPQHF. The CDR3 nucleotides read TGTGCCAGCAGTTACGGGGGGATCCATCAGCCCCAGCATTTT.

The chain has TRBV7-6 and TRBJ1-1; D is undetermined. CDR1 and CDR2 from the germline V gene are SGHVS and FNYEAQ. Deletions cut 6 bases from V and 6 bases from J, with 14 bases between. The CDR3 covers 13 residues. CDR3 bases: TGTGCCAGCAGACATCTGGGGAGTTCTGAAGCTTTCTTT. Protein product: CASRHLGSSEAFF.

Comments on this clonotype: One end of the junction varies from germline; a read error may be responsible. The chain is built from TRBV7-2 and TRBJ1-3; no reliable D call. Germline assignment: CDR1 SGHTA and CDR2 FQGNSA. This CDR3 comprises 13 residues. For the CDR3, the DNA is TGTGCCAGCAACCTAGCGGGAGGAACCACCATATATTTT. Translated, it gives CASNLAGGTTIYF.

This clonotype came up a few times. The CDR3 is CATQRRGNNSPLHF. The DNA for the CDR3 is TGTGCCACCCAGCGACGGGGAAATAATTCACCCCTCCACTTT. V gene TRBV3-1 combines with J gene TRBJ1-6; D is undetermined. Germline assignment: CDR1 LGHDT and CDR2 YNNKEL (reference sequence). The CDR3 has 14 amino acids. The V gene lost 10 bases and the J gene lost 5 bases, with 15 bases spanning the gap.

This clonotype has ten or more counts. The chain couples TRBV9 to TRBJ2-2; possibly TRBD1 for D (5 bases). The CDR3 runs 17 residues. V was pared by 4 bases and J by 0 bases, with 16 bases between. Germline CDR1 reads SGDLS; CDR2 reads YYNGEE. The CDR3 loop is CASSQNLRTPNTGELFF. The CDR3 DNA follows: TGTGCCAGCAGCCAAAACCTTAGGACACCGAACACCGGGGAGCTGTTTTTT.

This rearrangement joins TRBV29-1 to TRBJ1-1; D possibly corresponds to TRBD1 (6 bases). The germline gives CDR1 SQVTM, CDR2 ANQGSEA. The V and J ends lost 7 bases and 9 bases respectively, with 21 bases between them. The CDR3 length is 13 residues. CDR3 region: CSGIRGLETQAFF. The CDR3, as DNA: TGCAGCGGAATCAGGGGATTAGAAACTCAAGCTTTCTTT. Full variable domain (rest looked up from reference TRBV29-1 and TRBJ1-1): SAVISQKPSRDICQRGTSLTIQCQVDSQVTMMFWYRQQPGQSLTLIATANQGSEATYESGFVIDKFPISRPNLTFSTLTVSNMSPEDSSIYLCSGIRGLETQAFFGQGTRLTVV.

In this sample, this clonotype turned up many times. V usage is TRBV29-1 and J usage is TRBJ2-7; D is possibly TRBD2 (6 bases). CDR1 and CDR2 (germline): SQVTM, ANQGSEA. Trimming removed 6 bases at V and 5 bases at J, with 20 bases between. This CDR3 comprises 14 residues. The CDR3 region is CSVPLGGLEDEQYF. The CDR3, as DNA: TGCAGCGTACCTCTGGGGGGATTGGAGGACGAGCAGTACTTC.

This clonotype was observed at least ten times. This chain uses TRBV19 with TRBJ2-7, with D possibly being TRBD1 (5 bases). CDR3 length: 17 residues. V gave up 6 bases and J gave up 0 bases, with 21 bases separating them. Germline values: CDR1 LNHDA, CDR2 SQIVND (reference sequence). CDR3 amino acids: CASRGQTQDTFSYEQYF. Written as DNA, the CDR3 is TGTGCCAGTAGAGGCCAAACCCAGGACACCTTCTCCTACGAGCAGTACTTC. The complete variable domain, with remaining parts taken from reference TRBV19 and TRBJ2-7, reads DGGITQSPKYLFRKEGQNVTLSCEQNLNHDAMYWYRQDPGQGLRLIYYSQIVNDFQKGDIAEGYSVSREKKESFPLTVTSAQKNPTAFYLCASRGQTQDTFSYEQYFGPGTRLTVT.

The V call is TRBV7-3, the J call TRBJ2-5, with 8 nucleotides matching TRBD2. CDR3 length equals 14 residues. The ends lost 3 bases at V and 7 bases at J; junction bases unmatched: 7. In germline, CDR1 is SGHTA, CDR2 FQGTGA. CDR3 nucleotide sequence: TGTGCCAGCAGCTTGGCTAGCGGGCCTGGGACCCAGTACTTC. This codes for CASSLASGPGTQYF.

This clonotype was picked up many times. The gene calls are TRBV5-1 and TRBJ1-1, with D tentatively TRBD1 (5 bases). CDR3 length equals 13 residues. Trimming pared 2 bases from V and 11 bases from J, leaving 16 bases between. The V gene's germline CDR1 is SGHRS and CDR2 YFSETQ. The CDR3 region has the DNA TGCGCCAGCAGCTTAAGTACGGGGCTGGGGGCTTTCTTT. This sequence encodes CASSLSTGLGAFF.

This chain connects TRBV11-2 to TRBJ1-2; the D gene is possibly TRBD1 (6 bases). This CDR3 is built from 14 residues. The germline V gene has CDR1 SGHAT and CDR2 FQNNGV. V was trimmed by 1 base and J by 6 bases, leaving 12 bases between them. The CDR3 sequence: CASSLVTGSDGYTF. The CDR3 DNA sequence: TGTGCCAGCAGCTTAGTCACAGGGTCGGATGGCTACACCTTC.

The CDR3 loop reads CASSSQDSWGSDYTF. The CDR3 DNA sequence: TGTGCCAGCAGCAGCCAGGACAGCTGGGGGAGTGACTACACCTTC. The chain couples TRBV7-2 to TRBJ1-2, with a weak D call TRBD1 (6 bases). Trimming cost V 5 bases and J 10 bases, with 23 bases left between them. Germline V gene lookup returns CDR1 SGHTA and CDR2 FQGNSA. The length of the CDR3 is 15 residues.

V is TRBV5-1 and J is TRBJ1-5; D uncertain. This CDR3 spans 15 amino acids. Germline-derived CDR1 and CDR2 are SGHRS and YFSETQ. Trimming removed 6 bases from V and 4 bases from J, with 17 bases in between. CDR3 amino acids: CASNLRVGENQPQHF. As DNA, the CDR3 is TGCGCCAGCAACTTAAGAGTGGGAGAAAATCAGCCCCAGCATTTT.

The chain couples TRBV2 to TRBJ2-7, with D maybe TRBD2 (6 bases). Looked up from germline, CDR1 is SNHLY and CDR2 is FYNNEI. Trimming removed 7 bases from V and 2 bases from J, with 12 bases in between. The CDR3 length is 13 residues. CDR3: CASTGLAAYEQYF. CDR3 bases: TGTGCCAGCACGGGACTGGCTGCCTACGAGCAGTACTTC.

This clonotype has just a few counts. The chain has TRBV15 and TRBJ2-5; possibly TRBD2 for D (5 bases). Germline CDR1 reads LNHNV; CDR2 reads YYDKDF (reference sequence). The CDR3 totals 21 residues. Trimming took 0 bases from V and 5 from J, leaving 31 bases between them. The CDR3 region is CATSRDRETSGLPGTFETQYF. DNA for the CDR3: TGTGCCACCAGCAGAGATAGAGAGACCAGCGGTCTCCCCGGTACATTTGAGACCCAGTACTTC.

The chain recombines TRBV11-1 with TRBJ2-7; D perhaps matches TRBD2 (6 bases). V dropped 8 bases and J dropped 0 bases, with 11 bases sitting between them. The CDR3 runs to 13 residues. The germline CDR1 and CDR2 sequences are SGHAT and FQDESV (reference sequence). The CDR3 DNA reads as TGTGCCAGCGCCGGGGGACTCTCCTACGAGCAGTACTTC. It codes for CASAGGLSYEQYF. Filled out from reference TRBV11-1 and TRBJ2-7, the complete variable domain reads EAEVAQSPRYKITEKSQAVAFWCDPISGHATLYWYRQILGQGPELLVQFQDESVVDDSQLPKDRFSAERLKGVDSTLKIQPAELGDSAMYLCASAGGLSYEQYFGPGTRLTVT.

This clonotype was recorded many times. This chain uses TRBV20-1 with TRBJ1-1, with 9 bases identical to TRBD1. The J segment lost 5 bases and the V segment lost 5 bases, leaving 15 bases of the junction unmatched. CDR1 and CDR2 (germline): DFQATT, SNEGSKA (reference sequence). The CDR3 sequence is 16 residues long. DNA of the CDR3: TGCAGTGCTCCCAGGGGGGGGACAGGGACGGAAACTGAAGCTTTCTTT. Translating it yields CSAPRGGTGTETEAFF.

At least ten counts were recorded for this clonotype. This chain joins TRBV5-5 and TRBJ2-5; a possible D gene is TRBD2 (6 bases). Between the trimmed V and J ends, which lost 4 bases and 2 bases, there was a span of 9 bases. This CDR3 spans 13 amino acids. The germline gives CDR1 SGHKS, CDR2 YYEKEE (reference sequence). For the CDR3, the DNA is TGTGCCAGCAGCCGCGGGGTTCAAGAGACCCAGTACTTC. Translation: CASSRGVQETQYF.

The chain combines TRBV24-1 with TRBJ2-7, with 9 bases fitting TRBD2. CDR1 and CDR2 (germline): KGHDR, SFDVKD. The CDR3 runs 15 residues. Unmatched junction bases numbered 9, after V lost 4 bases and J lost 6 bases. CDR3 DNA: TGTGCCACCAGTGACCCGGGACTAGCCGGCGGCGAGCAGTACTTC. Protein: CATSDPGLAGGEQYF.

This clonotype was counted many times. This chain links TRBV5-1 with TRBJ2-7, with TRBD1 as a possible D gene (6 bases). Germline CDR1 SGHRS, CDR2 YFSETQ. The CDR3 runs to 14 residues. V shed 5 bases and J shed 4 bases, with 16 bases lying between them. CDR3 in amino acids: CASSSQGGLYEQYF. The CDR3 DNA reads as TGCGCCAGCAGTTCACAGGGTGGATTATACGAGCAGTACTTC.

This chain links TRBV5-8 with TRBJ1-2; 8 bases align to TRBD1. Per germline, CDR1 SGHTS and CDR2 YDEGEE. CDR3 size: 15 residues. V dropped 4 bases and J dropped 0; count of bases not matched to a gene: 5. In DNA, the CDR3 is TGTGCCAGCAGCGTGGGACAGGCCTCTAACTATGGCTACACCTTC. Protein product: CASSVGQASNYGYTF.

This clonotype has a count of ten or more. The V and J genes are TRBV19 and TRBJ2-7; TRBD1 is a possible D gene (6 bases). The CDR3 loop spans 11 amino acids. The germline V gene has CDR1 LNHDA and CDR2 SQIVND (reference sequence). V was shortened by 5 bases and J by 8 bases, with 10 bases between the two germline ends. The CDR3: CASSYDRKQYF. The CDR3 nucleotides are TGTGCCAGTAGTTACGACAGGAAGCAGTACTTC.

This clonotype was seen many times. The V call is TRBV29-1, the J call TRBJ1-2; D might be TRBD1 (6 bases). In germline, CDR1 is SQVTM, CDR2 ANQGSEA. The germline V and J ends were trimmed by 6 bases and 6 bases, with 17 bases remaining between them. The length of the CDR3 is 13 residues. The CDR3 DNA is TGCAGCGTCGATCTACAGGGAATCCATGGCTACACCTTC. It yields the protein CSVDLQGIHGYTF.

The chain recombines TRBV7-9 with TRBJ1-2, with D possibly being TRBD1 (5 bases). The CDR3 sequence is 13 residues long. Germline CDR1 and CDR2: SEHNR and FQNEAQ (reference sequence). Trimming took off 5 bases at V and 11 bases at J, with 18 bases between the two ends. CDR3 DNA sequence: TGTGCCAGCAGCATAGACAGTCCCAGTGGGTACACCTTC. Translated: CASSIDSPSGYTF.

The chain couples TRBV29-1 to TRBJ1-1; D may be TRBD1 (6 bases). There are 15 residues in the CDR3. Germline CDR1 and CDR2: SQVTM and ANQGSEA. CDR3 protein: CSGWGGRGSGTEAFF. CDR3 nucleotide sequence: TGCAGTGGCTGGGGGGGCAGGGGATCGGGCACTGAAGCTTTCTTT.

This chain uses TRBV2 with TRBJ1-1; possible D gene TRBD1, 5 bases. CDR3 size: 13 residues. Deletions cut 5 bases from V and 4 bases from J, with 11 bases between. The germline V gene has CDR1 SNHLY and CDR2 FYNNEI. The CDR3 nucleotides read TGTGCCAGCAGTCTTAAGAGGGGCACTGAAGCTTTCTTT. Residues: CASSLKRGTEAFF.